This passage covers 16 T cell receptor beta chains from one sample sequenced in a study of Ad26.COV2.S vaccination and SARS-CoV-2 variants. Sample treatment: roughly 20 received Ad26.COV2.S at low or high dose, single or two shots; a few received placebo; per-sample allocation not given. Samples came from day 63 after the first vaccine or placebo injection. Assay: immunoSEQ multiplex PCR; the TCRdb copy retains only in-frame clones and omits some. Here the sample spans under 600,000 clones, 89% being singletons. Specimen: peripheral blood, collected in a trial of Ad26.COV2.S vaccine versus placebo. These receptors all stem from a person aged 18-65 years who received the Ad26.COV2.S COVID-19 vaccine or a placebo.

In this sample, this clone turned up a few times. This CDR3 is CASSYRRSAYEQYF. As DNA, the CDR3 is TGTGCCAGCAGTTACCGTCGGTCTGCCTACGAGCAGTACTTC. V usage is TRBV6-5 and J usage is TRBJ2-7, with unresolved D. Trimming left V 2 bases short and J 2 bases short, with 10 bases between. This CDR3 has 14 residues. In germline, CDR1 is MNHEY, CDR2 SVGAGI.

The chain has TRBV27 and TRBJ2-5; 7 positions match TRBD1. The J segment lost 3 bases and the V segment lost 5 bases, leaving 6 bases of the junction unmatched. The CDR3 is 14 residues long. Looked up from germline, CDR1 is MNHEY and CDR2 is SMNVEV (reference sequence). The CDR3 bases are TGTGCCAGCAGTCCCGGGACAGAAAAAGAGACCCAGTACTTC. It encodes CASSPGTEKETQYF.

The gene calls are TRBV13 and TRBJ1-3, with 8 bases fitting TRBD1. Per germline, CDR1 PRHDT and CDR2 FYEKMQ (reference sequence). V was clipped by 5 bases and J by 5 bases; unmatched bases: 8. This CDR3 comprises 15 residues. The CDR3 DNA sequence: TGTGCCAGCAGCCGGATTTGGACAGGGAGAAACACCATATATTTT. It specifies CASSRIWTGRNTIYF.

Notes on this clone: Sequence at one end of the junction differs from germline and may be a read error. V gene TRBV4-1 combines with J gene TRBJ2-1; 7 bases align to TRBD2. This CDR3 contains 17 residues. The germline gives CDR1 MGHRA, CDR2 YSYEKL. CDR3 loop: CASSQGGWPSGYDEQFF. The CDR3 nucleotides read TGCGCCAGCAGCCAAGGAGGATGGCCTAGCGGCTACGATGAGCAGTTCTTC.

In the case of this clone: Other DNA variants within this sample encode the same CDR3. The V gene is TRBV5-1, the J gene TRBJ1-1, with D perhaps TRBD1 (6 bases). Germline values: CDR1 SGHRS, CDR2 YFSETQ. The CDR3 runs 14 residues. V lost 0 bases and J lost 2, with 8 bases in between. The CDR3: CASSLVGGNTEAFF. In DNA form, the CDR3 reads TGCGCCAGCAGCTTGGTCGGGGGCAACACTGAAGCTTTCTTT.

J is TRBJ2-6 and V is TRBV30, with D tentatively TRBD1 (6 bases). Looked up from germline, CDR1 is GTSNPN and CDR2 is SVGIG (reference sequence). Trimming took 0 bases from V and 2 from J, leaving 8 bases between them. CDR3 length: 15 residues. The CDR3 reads CAWSVYRAGANVLTF. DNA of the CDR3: TGTGCCTGGAGTGTATACAGGGCTGGGGCCAACGTCCTGACTTTC.

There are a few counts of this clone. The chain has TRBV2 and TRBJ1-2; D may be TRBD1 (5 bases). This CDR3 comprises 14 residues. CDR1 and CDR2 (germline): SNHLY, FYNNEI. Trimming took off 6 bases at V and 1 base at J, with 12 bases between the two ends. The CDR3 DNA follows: TGTGCCAGCAGCGGCGCGGGGGTTAACTATGGCTACACCTTC. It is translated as CASSGAGVNYGYTF.

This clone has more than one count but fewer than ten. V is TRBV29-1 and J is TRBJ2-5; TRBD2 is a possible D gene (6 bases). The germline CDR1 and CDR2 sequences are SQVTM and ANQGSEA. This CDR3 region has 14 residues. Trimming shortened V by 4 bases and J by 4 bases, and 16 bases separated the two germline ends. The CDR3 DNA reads TGCAGCGTTGTTGTTGGGACTTCCGGAGAGACCCAGTACTTC. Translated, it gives CSVVVGTSGETQYF.

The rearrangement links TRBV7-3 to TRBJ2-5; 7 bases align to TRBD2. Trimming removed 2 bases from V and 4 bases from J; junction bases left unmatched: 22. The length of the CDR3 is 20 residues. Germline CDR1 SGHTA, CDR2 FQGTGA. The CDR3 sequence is CASSLCPPRPKRGSRETQYF. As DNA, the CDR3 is TGTGCCAGCAGCTTATGCCCCCCCCGACCTAAGCGGGGATCGAGAGAGACCCAGTACTTC.

The CDR3 protein is CASSPDRGPHYNEQFF. The CDR3 DNA is TGCGCCAGCAGCCCGGACAGGGGGCCCCACTACAATGAGCAGTTCTTC. The V and J genes are TRBV5-1 and TRBJ2-1, with 11 bases identical to TRBD1. J lost 3 bases, V lost 4 bases, and 6 bases had no gene match. CDR3 size: 16 residues. CDR1 SGHRS and CDR2 YFSETQ come from the germline V gene.

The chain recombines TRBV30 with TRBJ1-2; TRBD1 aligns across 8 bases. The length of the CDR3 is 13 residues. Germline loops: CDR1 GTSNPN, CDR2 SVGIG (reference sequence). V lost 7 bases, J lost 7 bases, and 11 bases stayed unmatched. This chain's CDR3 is CASRDRGLSGYTF. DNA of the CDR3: TGTGCCTCGAGAGACAGGGGACTGAGTGGCTACACCTTC.

The chain's CDR3 is CSASEVPRAEAFF. The CDR3 DNA sequence: TGCAGTGCTAGTGAGGTCCCGCGGGCTGAAGCTTTCTTT. The chain couples TRBV20-1 to TRBJ1-1, with D hard to call. The CDR3 runs 13 residues. With 3 bases removed from V and 6 bases from J, the gap between germline ends came to 14 bases. Germline CDR1 is DFQATT and CDR2 is SNEGSKA (reference sequence).

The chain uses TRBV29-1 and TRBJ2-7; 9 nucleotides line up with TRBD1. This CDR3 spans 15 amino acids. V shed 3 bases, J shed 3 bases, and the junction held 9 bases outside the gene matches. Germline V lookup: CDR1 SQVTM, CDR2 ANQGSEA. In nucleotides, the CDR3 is TGCAGCGTTGAGACAGGACAGGGGCCGATCTACGAGCAGTACTTC. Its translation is CSVETGQGPIYEQYF.

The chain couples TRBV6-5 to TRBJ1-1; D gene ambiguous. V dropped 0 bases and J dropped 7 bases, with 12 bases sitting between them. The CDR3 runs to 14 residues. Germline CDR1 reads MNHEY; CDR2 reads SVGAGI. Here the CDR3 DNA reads TGTGCCAGCAGTTACTCTCGGTTACGGGATGAAGCTTTCTTT. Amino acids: CASSYSRLRDEAFF.

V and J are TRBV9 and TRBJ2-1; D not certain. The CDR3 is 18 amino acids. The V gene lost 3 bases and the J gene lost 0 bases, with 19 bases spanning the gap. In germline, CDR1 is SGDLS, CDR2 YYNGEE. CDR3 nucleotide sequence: TGTGCCAGCAGCGCCTCCCGGGCCTCAGGCAGCTCCTACAATGAGCAGTTCTTC. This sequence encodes CASSASRASGSSYNEQFF.

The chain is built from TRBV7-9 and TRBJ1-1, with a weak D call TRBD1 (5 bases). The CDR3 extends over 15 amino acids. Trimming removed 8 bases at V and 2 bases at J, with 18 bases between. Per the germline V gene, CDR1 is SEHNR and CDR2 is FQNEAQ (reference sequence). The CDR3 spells CASRGGASANTEAFF. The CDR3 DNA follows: TGTGCCAGCCGGGGTGGGGCTAGCGCCAACACTGAAGCTTTCTTT.